Included here is one T cell receptor beta chain sequence, with context. Its cognate antigen is unknown. These data belong to a study of CD8+ T cells in alopecia areata. At the level of the study: Tofacitinib exposure lasted 6 to 18 months, followed by 6 months off drug.

Extraction of RNA preceded its reverse transcription into cDNA, which served as the sequencing template. Produced via immunoSEQ multiplex PCR; TCRdb's table is partial and in-frame only. Among about 180,000 clones listed, over 55% were seen once. T lymphocytes (CD4+ and CD8+) were sorted from PBMCs. In germline, CDR1 is LNHDA, CDR2 SQIVND (reference sequence). The CDR3 consists of 13 residues. Trimming stripped 1 base from V and 0 bases from J, with 3 bases between. General study findings and limits: Scalp sample sequencing also detects resident alphabeta T cells of normal skin. Affected scalp, especially in alopecia totalis/universalis, had a higher clonality than normal scalp did.

The V and J genes are TRBV19 and TRBJ1-2; no firm D call. The TCR comes from a human donor with alopecia areata. Source: CD4+ T cells sorted from blood, taken at week 0. The CDR3 DNA reads as TGTGCCAGTAGTATAGGAACTAACTATGGCTACACCTTC. Amino acids: CASSIGTNYGYTF.